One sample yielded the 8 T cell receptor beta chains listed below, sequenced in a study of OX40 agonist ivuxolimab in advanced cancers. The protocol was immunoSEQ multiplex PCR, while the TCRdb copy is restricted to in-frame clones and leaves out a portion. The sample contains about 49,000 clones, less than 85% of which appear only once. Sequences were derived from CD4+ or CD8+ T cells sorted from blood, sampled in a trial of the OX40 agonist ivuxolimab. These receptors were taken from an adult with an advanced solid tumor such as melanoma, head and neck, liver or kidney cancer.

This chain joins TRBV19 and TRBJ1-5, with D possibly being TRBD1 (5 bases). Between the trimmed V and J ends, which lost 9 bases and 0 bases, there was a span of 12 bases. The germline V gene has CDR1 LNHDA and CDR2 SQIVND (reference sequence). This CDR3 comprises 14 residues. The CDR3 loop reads CASQPGLSNQPQHF. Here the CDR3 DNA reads TGTGCCAGCCAGCCGGGGCTTAGCAATCAGCCCCAGCATTTT.

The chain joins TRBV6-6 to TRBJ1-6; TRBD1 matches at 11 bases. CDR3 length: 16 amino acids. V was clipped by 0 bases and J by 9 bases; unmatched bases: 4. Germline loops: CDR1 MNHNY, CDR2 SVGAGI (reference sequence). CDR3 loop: CASSYSQGQGASPLHF. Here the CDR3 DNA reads TGTGCCAGCAGTTACTCGCAAGGACAGGGGGCTTCACCCCTCCACTTT.

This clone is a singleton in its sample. The CDR3 sequence is CASSLGGRGNQPQHF. CDR3 nucleotides: TGTGCCAGCAGTTTAGGGGGACGGGGCAATCAGCCCCAGCATTTT. This rearrangement joins TRBV28 to TRBJ1-5; possible D gene TRBD1, 5 bases. This CDR3 contains 15 residues. CDR1 is MDHEN and CDR2 is SYDVKM in the germline V gene. Between the trimmed V and J ends, which lost 2 bases and 2 bases, there was a span of 10 bases.

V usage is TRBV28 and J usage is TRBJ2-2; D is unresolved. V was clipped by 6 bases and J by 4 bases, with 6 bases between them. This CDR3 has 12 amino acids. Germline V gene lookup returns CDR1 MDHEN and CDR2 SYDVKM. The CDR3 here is CASSTPTGELFF. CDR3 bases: TGTGCCAGCAGCACCCCCACCGGGGAGCTGTTTTTT.

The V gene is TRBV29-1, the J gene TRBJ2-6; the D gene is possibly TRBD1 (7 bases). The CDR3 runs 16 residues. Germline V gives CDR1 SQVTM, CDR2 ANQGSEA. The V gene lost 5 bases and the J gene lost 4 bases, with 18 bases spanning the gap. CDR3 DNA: TGCAGCGTTATCCCGCAGGGGGGCACAGGGGCCAACGTCCTGACTTTC. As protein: CSVIPQGGTGANVLTF. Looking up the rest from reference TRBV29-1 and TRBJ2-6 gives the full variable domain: SAVISQKPSRDICQRGTSLTIQCQVDSQVTMMFWYRQQPGQSLTLIATANQGSEATYESGFVIDKFPISRPNLTFSTLTVSNMSPEDSSIYLCSVIPQGGTGANVLTFGAGSRLTVL.

The CDR3 is CASSQDLYQPQHF. The CDR3 nucleotides read TGCGCCAGCAGCCAAGACCTATATCAGCCCCAGCATTTT. The V call is TRBV4-3, the J call TRBJ1-5; D unclear. Trimming removed 0 bases from V and 5 bases from J, with 5 bases in between. Germline CDR1 reads LGHNA; CDR2 reads YSLEER. CDR3 size: 13 residues.

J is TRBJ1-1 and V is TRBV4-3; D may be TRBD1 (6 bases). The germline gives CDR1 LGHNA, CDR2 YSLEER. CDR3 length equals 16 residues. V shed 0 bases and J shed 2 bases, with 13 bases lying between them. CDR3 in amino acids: CASSQEPGVINTEAFF. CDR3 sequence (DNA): TGCGCCAGCAGCCAAGAGCCAGGGGTTATCAACACTGAAGCTTTCTTT.

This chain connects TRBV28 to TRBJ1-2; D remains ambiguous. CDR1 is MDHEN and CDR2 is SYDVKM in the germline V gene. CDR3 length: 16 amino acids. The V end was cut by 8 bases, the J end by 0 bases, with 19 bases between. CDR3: CASAFLRVRANYGYTF. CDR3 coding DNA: TGTGCCAGCGCATTTTTAAGGGTACGCGCTAACTATGGCTACACCTTC.